In its sample, the clone carrying this TCR beta chain was seen a few times. The antigen remains undetermined. Each TCR beta cDNA library carried unique molecular identifiers. There were about 0.95 to 11 million T cells, and around 460,000 cDNA molecules came from them. TCRdb re-called the PCR reads through MiXCR, storing one row per CDR3 protein. Among 650,000 to 900,000 distinct CDR3 sequences, around 42% were seen once, and the ten largest hold 4.9%. Germline lookup yields CDR1 SGHTA and CDR2 FQGNSA. The CDR3 length is 13 residues. V lost 5 bases and J lost 15, with 20 bases in between. These data come from a study of post-analysis software for immune sequencing data. Study conclusions and caveats: Controls significantly exceeded multiple sclerosis patients in normalized Chao1 diversity. Controls showed lower frequencies than patients for roughly five TRBV segments, and TRBV5-6, TRBV5-1 and TRBV20-1 were among these.

The sequenced material came from blood. The genes are TRBV7-2 and TRBJ2-1; the D call may be TRBD1 or TRBD2 (5 bases each). This clonotype was obtained from a girl between 5 and 17 years old with multiple sclerosis. CDR3 nucleotides: TGTGCCAGCAGCCAGCGAACCGGGACCCTCAGGTTCTTC. It codes for CASSQRTGTLRFF.